These 9 T cell receptor beta chains share one sample of origin, sequenced in a study of blood T cell repertoires in COVID-19. Sequencing used immunoSEQ multiplex PCR; TCRdb keeps in-frame clones, though not all of them. This sample has over 100,000 clones, with about 85% found just once. Sequenced input: peripheral blood. The receptors shown here come from a man aged 35 to 55 with acute or convalescent COVID-19.

The CDR3 loop is CASSLEASGVSTDTQYF. The CDR3 DNA follows: TGTGCCAGCAGCTTAGAGGCTAGCGGGGTGAGCACAGATACGCAGTATTTT. The chain combines TRBV7-2 with TRBJ2-3; 9 positions agree with TRBD2. J was trimmed by 0 bases and V by 1 base; bases with no gene match: 5. The germline gives CDR1 SGHTA, CDR2 FQGNSA. The CDR3 is 17 residues long. Filled out from reference TRBV7-2 and TRBJ2-3, the complete variable domain reads GAGVSQSPSNKVTEKGKDVELRCDPISGHTALYWYRQSLGQGLEFLIYFQGNSAPDKSGLPSDRFSAERTGGSVSTLTIQRTQQEDSAVYLCASSLEASGVSTDTQYFGPGTRLTVL.

V is TRBV6-2 or TRBV6-3 and J is TRBJ2-7; 8 nucleotides align to TRBD2. Looked up from germline, CDR1 is MNHEY and CDR2 is SVGEGT. The CDR3 has 14 residues. V trimming: 2 bases; J trimming: 2 bases; junction bases outside the gene matches: 2. The CDR3 reads CASSYGGGTYEQYF. The DNA for the CDR3 is TGTGCCAGCAGTTACGGCGGGGGGACCTACGAGCAGTACTTC.

The chain has TRBV19 and TRBJ1-2; 9 bases match TRBD1. The trim removed 4 bases at V and 4 bases at J, leaving 10 bases unmatched. In germline, CDR1 is LNHDA, CDR2 SQIVND (reference sequence). The CDR3 covers 16 residues. The CDR3 nucleotides are TGTGCCAGTAGTACATTGCGTGGACAGGGGACCTATGGCTACACCTTC. Protein: CASSTLRGQGTYGYTF.

The chain carries TRBV20-1 and TRBJ1-5; D remains ambiguous. The germline CDR1 and CDR2 sequences are DFQATT and SNEGSKA (reference sequence). The V gene lost 3 bases and the J gene lost 0 bases, with 9 bases spanning the gap. There are 14 residues in the CDR3. As DNA, the CDR3 is TGCAGTGCTAGTGTGGAGTATAGCAATCAGCCCCAGCATTTT. This translates into CSASVEYSNQPQHF.

This chain uses TRBV7-2 with TRBJ2-3; D may be TRBD2 (5 bases). Trimming pared 5 bases from V and 0 bases from J, leaving 15 bases between. The germline gives CDR1 SGHTA, CDR2 FQGNSA. The CDR3 has 16 residues. CDR3 sequence (DNA): TGTGCCAGCAGCACCCGAGGGTGGGGAAGCACAGATACGCAGTATTTT. Protein: CASSTRGWGSTDTQYF.

This clone was observed once. V usage is TRBV4-3 and J usage is TRBJ1-1; TRBD1 aligns across 9 bases. The CDR3 consists of 16 residues. Germline V gene data show CDR1 as LGHNA and CDR2 as YSLEER. Germline trimming cut 0 bases from V and 6 bases from J; bases unmatched to any gene: 8. CDR3 amino acids: CASSQDQARQGAEAFF. The DNA for the CDR3 is TGCGCCAGCAGCCAAGATCAGGCTAGACAGGGGGCTGAAGCTTTCTTT.

This chain connects TRBV28 to TRBJ1-6; 12 bases align to TRBD1. The CDR3 extends over 15 amino acids. V shed 7 bases and J 14 bases; nucleotides not matched to a gene: 12. From germline, CDR1 is MDHEN and CDR2 SYDVKM. For the CDR3, the DNA is TGTGCCAGCAATTATCCCGGGACAGGGGGCCGCGCCCTCCACTTT. It translates to CASNYPGTGGRALHF.

Comments on this clone: Other nucleotide sequences in the sample specify the same CDR3. V and J are TRBV20-1 and TRBJ2-7; no definite D call. Germline lookup yields CDR1 DFQATT and CDR2 SNEGSKA (reference sequence). This CDR3 is built from 11 residues. V was shortened by 6 bases and J by 2 bases, with 8 bases between the two germline ends. The CDR3 loop is CSAPRAYEQYF. In DNA, the CDR3 is TGCAGTGCCCCCCGGGCCTACGAGCAGTACTTC.

J is TRBJ2-7 and V is TRBV28; 7 bases match TRBD1. Germline lookup yields CDR1 MDHEN and CDR2 SYDVKM. Unmatched junction bases numbered 7, after V lost 11 bases and J lost 0 bases. The CDR3 runs to 13 residues. The CDR3 DNA is TGTGCCGCACAGGGACAGTCCTCCTACGAGCAGTACTTC. It is translated as CAAQGQSSYEQYF. The entire variable domain, with the rest obtained from reference TRBV28 and TRBJ2-7, is as follows: DVKVTQSSRYLVKRTGEKVFLECVQDMDHENMFWYRQDPGLGLRLIYFSYDVKMKEKGDIPEGYSVSREKKERFSLILESASTNQTSMYLCAAQGQSSYEQYFGPGTRLTVT.